The 23 T cell receptor beta chains given below trace back to one sample, sequenced in a study of blood T cell repertoires in COVID-19. TCRdb's copy holds only in-frame clones and misses some; the assay was immunoSEQ multiplex PCR. The table includes fewer than 400,000 clones, roughly 88% detected once. Sequenced material: peripheral blood. These receptors were taken from a woman in her twenties or thirties with COVID-19, enrolled during active disease.

This rearrangement joins TRBV28 to TRBJ2-3; no reliable D call. CDR3 length equals 16 residues. Trimming left V 3 bases short and J 1 base short, with 14 bases between. Germline V gene lookup returns CDR1 MDHEN and CDR2 SYDVKM. The CDR3 coding sequence is TGTGCCAGCAGTTTCGACTTCGTGGAACGCACAGATACGCAGTATTTT. Translation: CASSFDFVERTDTQYF.

The V gene is TRBV9, the J gene TRBJ2-1, with 12 bases that match TRBD1. Germline V CDR1 and CDR2: SGDLS, YYNGEE. CDR3 length: 17 residues. With 0 bases clipped from V and 3 bases from J, the junction kept 4 bases outside the gene matches. The CDR3 bases are TGTGCCAGCAGCGTAGTCGGGACAGGGGGCCTCTACAATGAGCAGTTCTTC. This sequence encodes CASSVVGTGGLYNEQFF. Based on the CDR3 plus reference TRBV9 and TRBJ2-1, the full variable domain is DSGVTQTPKHLITATGQRVTLRCSPRSGDLSVYWYQQSLDQGLQFLIQYYNGEERAKGNILERFSAQQFPDLHSELNLSSLELGDSALYFCASSVVGTGGLYNEQFFGPGTRLTVL.

J is TRBJ2-1 and V is TRBV29-1; D is uncertain. Trimming removed 0 bases at V and 2 bases at J, with 11 bases between. Per germline, CDR1 SQVTM and CDR2 ANQGSEA. The length of the CDR3 is 15 residues. This CDR3 reads CSVEDRSPTYNEQFF. CDR3 nucleotides: TGCAGCGTTGAAGACAGGTCCCCGACCTACAATGAGCAGTTCTTC.

This chain joins TRBV19 and TRBJ1-1; D is possibly TRBD1 (5 bases). V was trimmed by 6 bases and J by 4 bases, leaving 9 bases between them. The germline gives CDR1 LNHDA, CDR2 SQIVND (reference sequence). The CDR3 loop spans 12 amino acids. The CDR3 loop is CASRGRSTEAFF. In nucleotides, the CDR3 is TGTGCCAGTAGGGGGCGAAGCACTGAAGCTTTCTTT.

The chain has TRBV6-1 and TRBJ1-1; no clear D gene. V was cut by 1 base and J by 11 bases, with 5 bases left in between. Germline V lookup: CDR1 MNHNS, CDR2 SASEGT. The CDR3 consists of 10 residues. Here the CDR3 DNA reads TGTGCCAGCAGTGAAGTTTCGGCTTTCTTT. Protein product: CASSEVSAFF.

The V gene is TRBV19, the J gene TRBJ2-6, with 8 bases that match TRBD1. V lost 2 bases to trimming and J lost 2 bases; unmatched junction nucleotides: 5. The CDR3 covers 17 residues. Germline V CDR1 and CDR2: LNHDA, SQIVND (reference sequence). The CDR3 nucleotides are TGTGCCAGTAGTATACGGACAGGGAAAGCTGGGGCCAACGTCCTGACTTTC. Its protein is CASSIRTGKAGANVLTF.

The rearrangement links TRBV5-4 to TRBJ2-5, with TRBD2 matching over 7 bases. Looked up from germline, CDR1 is SGHNT and CDR2 is YYREEE (reference sequence). The CDR3 consists of 15 residues. The ends lost 4 bases at V and 2 bases at J; junction bases unmatched: 8. The CDR3 nucleotides are TGTGCCAGCAGCCAAGAACTAGCGACACAAGAGACCCAGTACTTC. This translates into CASSQELATQETQYF. The complete variable domain, with remaining parts taken from reference TRBV5-4 and TRBJ2-5, reads ETGVTQSPTHLIKTRGQQVTLRCSSQSGHNTVSWYQQALGQGPQFIFQYYREEENGRGNFPPRFSGLQFPNYSSELNVNALELDDSALYLCASSQELATQETQYFGPGTRLLVL.

The genes are TRBV18 and TRBJ2-5; the match to TRBD2 covers 10 bases. Trimming took 3 bases from V and 4 from J; bases not matched to a gene: 2. Germline V gene lookup returns CDR1 KGHSH and CDR2 LQKENI. This CDR3 spans 14 amino acids. The CDR3 sequence: CASSPGTSVETQYF. The DNA of the CDR3 is TGTGCCAGCTCACCCGGGACTAGCGTAGAGACCCAGTACTTC. Drawing the rest from reference TRBV18 and TRBJ2-5, the complete variable domain is NAGVMQNPRHLVRRRGQEARLRCSPMKGHSHVYWYRQLPEEGLKFMVYLQKENIIDESGMPKERFSAEFPKEGPSILRIQQVVRGDSAAYFCASSPGTSVETQYFGPGTRLLVL.

J is TRBJ2-1 and V is TRBV19; no clear D gene. V shed 1 base and J shed 0 bases, with 7 bases lying between them. CDR3 length: 15 amino acids. Per germline, CDR1 LNHDA and CDR2 SQIVND (reference sequence). Here the CDR3 reads CASSIVGNSYNEQFF. The CDR3 nucleotides are TGTGCCAGTAGTATAGTCGGTAACTCCTACAATGAGCAGTTCTTC. The full variable domain, rest sourced from reference TRBV19 and TRBJ2-1, is DGGITQSPKYLFRKEGQNVTLSCEQNLNHDAMYWYRQDPGQGLRLIYYSQIVNDFQKGDIAEGYSVSREKKESFPLTVTSAQKNPTAFYLCASSIVGNSYNEQFFGPGTRLTVL.

The chain couples TRBV13 to TRBJ1-1; weak D call: TRBD1 (6 bases). The germline V gene encodes CDR1 PRHDT and CDR2 FYEKMQ (reference sequence). CDR3 length: 15 residues. With 5 bases removed from V and 3 bases from J, the gap between germline ends came to 16 bases. CDR3 protein: CASSGYRVRDTEAFF. CDR3 nucleotides: TGTGCCAGCAGCGGATACAGGGTAAGGGACACTGAAGCTTTCTTT.

This rearrangement joins TRBV9 to TRBJ2-1; 9 positions match TRBD1. Germline CDR1 is SGDLS and CDR2 is YYNGEE. With V trimmed by 0 bases and J by 6 bases, 4 bases remained unmatched. This CDR3 spans 15 amino acids. CDR3 DNA sequence: TGTGCCAGCAGCGTAGTTGGGACAGGGCCCAATGAGCAGTTCTTC. Amino acid sequence: CASSVVGTGPNEQFF.

With regard to this clone: A much more abundant neighbour one base away suggests this may be a read error. The same CDR3 also results from other DNA sequences found in this sample. This chain joins TRBV2 and TRBJ1-5; weak D call: TRBD1 (6 bases). Trimming took off 4 bases at V and 1 base at J, with 11 bases between the two ends. Germline assignment: CDR1 SNHLY and CDR2 FYNNEI. CDR3 length: 15 amino acids. The CDR3 loop reads CASSVNRVSNQPQHF. For the CDR3, the DNA is TGTGCCAGCAGTGTCAACAGGGTGAGCAATCAGCCCCAGCATTTT.

This chain uses TRBV29-1 with TRBJ1-2; D unclear. This CDR3 contains 13 residues. Germline V gives CDR1 SQVTM, CDR2 ANQGSEA. Trimming removed 3 bases at V and 6 bases at J, with 14 bases between. CDR3 region: CSVDAIQSHGYTF. The CDR3 DNA reads TGCAGCGTTGATGCCATACAGTCCCATGGCTACACCTTC.

The chain joins TRBV5-1 to TRBJ1-2; D uncertain. Trimming stripped 4 bases from V and 3 bases from J, with 7 bases between. This CDR3 region has 12 residues. Germline values: CDR1 SGHRS, CDR2 YFSETQ. The CDR3 spells CASSRVDYGYTF. The CDR3 bases are TGCGCCAGCAGCCGGGTCGACTATGGCTACACCTTC. Drawing the rest from reference TRBV5-1 and TRBJ1-2, the complete variable domain is KAGVTQTPRYLIKTRGQQVTLSCSPISGHRSVSWYQQTPGQGLQFLFEYFSETQRNKGNFPGRFSGRQFSNSRSEMNVSTLELGDSALYLCASSRVDYGYTFGSGTRLTVV.

The CDR3 coding sequence is TGTGCCAGTGGGGCCCATCAGCCCCAGCATTTT. It yields the protein CASGAHQPQHF. The J gene is TRBJ1-5, the V gene TRBV19, with D perhaps TRBD1 (5 bases). Germline V gene data show CDR1 as LNHDA and CDR2 as SQIVND (reference sequence). This CDR3 spans 11 amino acids. V shed 8 bases and J shed 5 bases, with 7 bases lying between them.

The chain employs TRBV30 and TRBJ1-5, with TRBD1 identical over 12 bases. The CDR3 extends over 15 amino acids. V lost 2 bases to trimming and J lost 6 bases; unmatched junction nucleotides: 5. Looked up from germline, CDR1 is GTSNPN and CDR2 is SVGIG (reference sequence). The CDR3 protein is CAWSSGTGGIQPQHF. DNA of the CDR3: TGTGCCTGGAGTTCGGGGACAGGGGGCATTCAGCCCCAGCATTTT.

The chain joins TRBV7-8 to TRBJ1-2; possible D gene TRBD1, 6 bases. In germline, CDR1 is SGHVS, CDR2 FQNEAQ. This CDR3 is built from 14 residues. V shed 4 bases and J shed 5 bases, with 14 bases lying between them. CDR3 in amino acids: CASSSPTGVYGYTF. The CDR3 bases are TGTGCCAGCAGCTCCCCGACAGGAGTGTATGGCTACACCTTC.

The J gene is TRBJ1-3, the V gene TRBV27; tentatively, D is TRBD1 (5 bases). The germline CDR1 and CDR2 sequences are MNHEY and SMNVEV (reference sequence). This CDR3 comprises 14 residues. V lost 6 bases to trimming and J lost 2 bases, with 11 bases between them. The CDR3 loop reads CASRGGSPGNTIYF. CDR3 DNA: TGTGCCAGCAGGGGGGGAAGTCCTGGAAACACCATATATTTT.

This chain connects TRBV5-6 to TRBJ2-5; D is possibly TRBD2 (6 bases). CDR3 length equals 13 residues. The germline gives CDR1 SGHDT, CDR2 YYEEEE. Trimming removed 1 base at V and 4 bases at J, with 8 bases between. CDR3 sequence: CASSLSGGETQYF. The CDR3 DNA is TGTGCCAGCAGCTTGTCCGGGGGAGAGACCCAGTACTTC.

This chain links TRBV6-5 with TRBJ2-1; TRBD2 matches at 9 bases. The V and J ends lost 9 bases and 4 bases, in that order; junction bases with no gene match: 7. CDR1 is MNHEY and CDR2 is SVGAGI in the germline V gene. The CDR3 contains 14 residues. Written as DNA, the CDR3 is TGTGCCAGTAAACCGGGACTAGCATACAATGAGCAGTTCTTC. This translates into CASKPGLAYNEQFF.

In this sample, this clone turned up once. V and J are TRBV9 and TRBJ2-3, with TRBD2 identical over 7 bases. This CDR3 contains 15 residues. From germline, CDR1 is SGDLS and CDR2 YYNGEE. V lost 2 bases and J lost 6; bases outside the gene matches: 9. This chain's CDR3 is CASSVGGSRSDTQYF. The CDR3 region has the DNA TGTGCCAGCAGCGTCGGGGGGAGCCGCTCCGATACGCAGTATTTT.

V and J are TRBV1 and TRBJ2-6; the table's D call TRBD2 went unverified against the DNA. TRBV1 is a listed pseudogene. CDR3 length: 18 amino acids. The CDR3 region has the DNA TGCACCAGCAGCCAAGATTGGGGGGGCACCTGGGGGGCCAACGTCCTGACTTTC. It specifies CTSSQDWGGTWGANVLTF.

The sample holds one count of this clone. This chain joins TRBV9 and TRBJ2-5, with 8 bases fitting TRBD1. This CDR3 is built from 15 residues. Germline lookup yields CDR1 SGDLS and CDR2 YYNGEE. The V gene end was trimmed by 4 bases and the J gene end by 5 bases; junction bases not matched to a gene: 10. Here the CDR3 reads CASSLGQGGPETQYF. The CDR3 DNA sequence: TGTGCCAGCAGCCTAGGACAGGGAGGACCGGAGACCCAGTACTTC.